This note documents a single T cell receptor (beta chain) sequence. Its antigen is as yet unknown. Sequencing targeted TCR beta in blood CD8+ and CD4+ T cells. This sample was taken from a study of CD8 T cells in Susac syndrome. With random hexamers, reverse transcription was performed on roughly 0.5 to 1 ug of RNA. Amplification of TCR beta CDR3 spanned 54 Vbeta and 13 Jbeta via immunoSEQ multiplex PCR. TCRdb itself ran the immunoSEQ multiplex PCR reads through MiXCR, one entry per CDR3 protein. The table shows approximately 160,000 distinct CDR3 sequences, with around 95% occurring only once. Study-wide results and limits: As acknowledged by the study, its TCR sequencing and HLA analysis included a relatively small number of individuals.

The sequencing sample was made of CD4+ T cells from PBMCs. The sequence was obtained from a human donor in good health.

In nucleotides, the CDR3 is TGCGCCAGCAGCTTGGAGGGGGCAACCGGGGAGCTGTTTTTT. Translation: CASSLEGATGELFF. The rearrangement joins TRBV5-1 to TRBJ2-2; 7 bases align to TRBD1. Germline loops: CDR1 SGHRS, CDR2 YFSETQ. V shed 0 bases, J shed 5 bases, and the junction held 1 base outside the gene matches. The CDR3 consists of 14 residues.